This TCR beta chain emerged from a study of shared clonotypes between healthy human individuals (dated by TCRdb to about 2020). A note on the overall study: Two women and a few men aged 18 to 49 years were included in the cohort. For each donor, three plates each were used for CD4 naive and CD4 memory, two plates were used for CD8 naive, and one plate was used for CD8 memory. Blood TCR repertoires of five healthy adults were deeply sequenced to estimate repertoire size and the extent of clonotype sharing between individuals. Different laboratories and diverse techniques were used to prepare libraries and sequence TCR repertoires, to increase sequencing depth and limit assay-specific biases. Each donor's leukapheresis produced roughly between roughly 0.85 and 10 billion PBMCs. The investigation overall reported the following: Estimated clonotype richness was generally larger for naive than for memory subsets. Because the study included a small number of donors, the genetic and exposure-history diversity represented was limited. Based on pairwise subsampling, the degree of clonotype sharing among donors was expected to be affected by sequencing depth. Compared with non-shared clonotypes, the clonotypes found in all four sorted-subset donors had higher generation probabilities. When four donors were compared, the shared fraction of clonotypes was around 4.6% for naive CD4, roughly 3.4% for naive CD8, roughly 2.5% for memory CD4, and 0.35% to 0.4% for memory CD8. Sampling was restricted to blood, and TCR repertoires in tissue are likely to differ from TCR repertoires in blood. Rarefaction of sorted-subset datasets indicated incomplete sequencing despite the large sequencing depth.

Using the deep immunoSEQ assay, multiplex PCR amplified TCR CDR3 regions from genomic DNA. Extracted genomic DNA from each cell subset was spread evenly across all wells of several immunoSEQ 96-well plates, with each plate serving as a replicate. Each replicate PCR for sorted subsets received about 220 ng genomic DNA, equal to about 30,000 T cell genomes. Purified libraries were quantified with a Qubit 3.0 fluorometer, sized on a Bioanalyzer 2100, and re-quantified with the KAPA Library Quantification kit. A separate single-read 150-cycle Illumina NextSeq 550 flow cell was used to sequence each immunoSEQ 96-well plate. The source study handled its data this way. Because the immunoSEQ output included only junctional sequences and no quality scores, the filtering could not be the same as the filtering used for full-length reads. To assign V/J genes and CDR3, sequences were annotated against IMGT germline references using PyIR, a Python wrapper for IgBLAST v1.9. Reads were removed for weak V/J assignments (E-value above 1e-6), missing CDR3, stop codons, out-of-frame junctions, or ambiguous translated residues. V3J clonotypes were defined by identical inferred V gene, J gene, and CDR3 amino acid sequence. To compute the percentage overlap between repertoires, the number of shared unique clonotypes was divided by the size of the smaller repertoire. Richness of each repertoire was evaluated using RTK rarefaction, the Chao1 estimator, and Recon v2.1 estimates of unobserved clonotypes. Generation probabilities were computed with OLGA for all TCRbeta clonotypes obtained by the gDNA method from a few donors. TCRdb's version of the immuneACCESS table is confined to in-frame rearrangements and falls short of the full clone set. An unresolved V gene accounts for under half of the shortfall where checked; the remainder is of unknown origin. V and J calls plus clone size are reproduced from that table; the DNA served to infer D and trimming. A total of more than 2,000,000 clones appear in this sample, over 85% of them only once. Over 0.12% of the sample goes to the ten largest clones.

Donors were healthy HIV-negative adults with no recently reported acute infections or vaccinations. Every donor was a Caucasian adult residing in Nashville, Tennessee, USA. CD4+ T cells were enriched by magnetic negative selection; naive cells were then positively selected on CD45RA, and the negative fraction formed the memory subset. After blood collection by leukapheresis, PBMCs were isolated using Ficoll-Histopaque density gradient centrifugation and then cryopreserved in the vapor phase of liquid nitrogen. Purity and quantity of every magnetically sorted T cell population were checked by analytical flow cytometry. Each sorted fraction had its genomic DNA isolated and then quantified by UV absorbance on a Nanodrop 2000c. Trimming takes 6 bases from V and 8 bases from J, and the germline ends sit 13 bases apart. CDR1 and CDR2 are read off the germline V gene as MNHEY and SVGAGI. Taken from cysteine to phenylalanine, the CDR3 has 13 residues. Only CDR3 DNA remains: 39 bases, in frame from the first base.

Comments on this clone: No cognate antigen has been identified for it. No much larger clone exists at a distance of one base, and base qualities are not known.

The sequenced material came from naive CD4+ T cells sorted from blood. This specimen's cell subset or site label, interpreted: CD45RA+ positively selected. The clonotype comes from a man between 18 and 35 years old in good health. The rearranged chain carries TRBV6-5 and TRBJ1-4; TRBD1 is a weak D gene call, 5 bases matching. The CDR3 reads CASSGARGEKLFF. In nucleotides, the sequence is TGTGCCAGCAGCGGGGCCCGTGGGGAAAAACTGTTTTTT.